This TCR beta chain is from a study of cytomegalovirus exposure and HLA in healthy donors. The wider study: An earlier analysis identified more than 90 million unique TCR beta sequences in 150 million to 200 million T cells.

The study ran its PCR with 60 Vbeta and 13 Jbeta primers. Using immunoSEQ multiplex PCR, the repertoire was profiled, and TCRdb retains in-frame clones only, with some absent. The table shows 100,000 to 150,000 clones, with less than 90% occurring only once. The study, taken as a whole, reports: In a later analysis, about 17,000 TCR beta sequences were associated with HLA alleles at 0.05 false discovery rate.

The V gene lost 3 bases and the J gene lost 5 bases, with 10 bases spanning the gap. The CDR3 loop spans 13 amino acids. Germline CDR1 and CDR2: KGHSH and LQKENI. Of note for this clone: No antigen is known for it.

This chain links TRBV18 with TRBJ1-1; unclear D gene. Source material: PBMCs. This clonotype originated in a man aged 50 or older in good health and CMV-seronegative. The CDR3 nucleotides are TGTGCCAGCTCACCTTCGGGGTATACTGAAGCTTTCTTT. Protein sequence: CASSPSGYTEAFF.